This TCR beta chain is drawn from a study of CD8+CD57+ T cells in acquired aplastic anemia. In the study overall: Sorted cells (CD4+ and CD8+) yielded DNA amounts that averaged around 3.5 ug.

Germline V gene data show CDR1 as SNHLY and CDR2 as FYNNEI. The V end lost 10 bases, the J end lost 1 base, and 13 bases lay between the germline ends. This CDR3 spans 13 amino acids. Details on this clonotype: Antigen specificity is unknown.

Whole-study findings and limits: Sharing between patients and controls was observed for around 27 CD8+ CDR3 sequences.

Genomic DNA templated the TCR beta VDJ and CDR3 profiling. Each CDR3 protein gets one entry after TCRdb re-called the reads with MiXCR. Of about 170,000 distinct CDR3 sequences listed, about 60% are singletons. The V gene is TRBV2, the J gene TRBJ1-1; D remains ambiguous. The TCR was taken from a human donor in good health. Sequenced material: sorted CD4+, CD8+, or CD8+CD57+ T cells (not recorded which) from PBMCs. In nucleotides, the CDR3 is TGTGCCACTGGAGGGATAGGGAACACTGAAGCTTTCTTT. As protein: CATGGIGNTEAFF.